This T cell receptor (beta chain) was documented in a study of identical twins. Whole-study findings and limits: Clonotypes of the beta chain that were abundant in cord blood carried fewer insertions (memory repertoires showed none).

This clonotype turned up a few times. Its antigen is currently unknown. The CDR3 totals 13 residues. Per germline, CDR1 ENHRY and CDR2 SYGVKD. V dropped 10 bases and J dropped 6 bases, with 15 bases sitting between them. Unique molecular identifiers were in the cDNA, with template-switch universal primer binding. TCRdb passed the 5' RACE reads through MiXCR, listing each CDR3 protein once. The sample lists some 440,000 distinct CDR3 sequences; 20% to 25% were seen once. This sample also belongs to another study, concerning T cells expressing NK-cell markers. Per that study: Seven sequenced donors out of eight were HCMV-seropositive, one seronegative. Also leading the CD3+CD56-NKG2C+ fraction in a few donors were these clonotypes.

What was sequenced was CD4+ T cells sorted from blood. This TCR was recovered from a woman under 30 in good health. The chain is built from TRBV10-3 and TRBJ2-2, with D possibly called TRBD1 or TRBD2 (6 bases each). CDR3 coding DNA: TGTGCCACCCACGGAGGGGGTTCCGGGGAGCTGTTTTTT. It specifies CATHGGGSGELFF.